Described below is a single T cell receptor (beta chain) sequence and its context. The table came from immunoSEQ multiplex PCR; TCRdb's copy has only in-frame clones and leaves some out. The table shows about 1,800,000 clones, with just under 95% occurring only once. Naive CD8 cells, CD45RO-negative and positively selected for CCR7, excluded terminally differentiated effector memory CD45RA+ cells. These data are taken from a study of shared clonotypes between healthy human individuals. On the study more broadly: Donor composition was a couple of women and three men, aged 18 to 49.

The junction had 9 bases not matched to a gene; V was cut back by 0 bases and J by 3 bases. The germline V gene has CDR1 LGHNA and CDR2 YSLEER. This CDR3 region has 17 residues. The J gene is TRBJ1-2, the V gene TRBV4-3; TRBD1 matches 8 bases. This clonotype originated in a man aged 18 to 30 in good health. The specimen was naive CD8+ T cells sorted from blood. For the CDR3, the DNA is TGCGCCAGCAGCCAAGATGATCTGGCAGGGGGCTACTATGGCTACACCTTC. It is translated as CASSQDDLAGGYYGYTF.